This T cell receptor beta chain was captured by sequencing in a study of T cell changes during pregnancy in multiple sclerosis. TCRdb keeps only in-frame clones here, not all; method: immunoSEQ multiplex PCR. Of 60,000 to 75,000 clones listed, around 90% are singletons. V shed 8 bases and J 6 bases; nucleotides not matched to a gene: 6. The CDR3 is 13 residues long. Germline V gives CDR1 MDHEN, CDR2 SYDVKM. This clone was detected only once. The rearrangement links TRBV28 to TRBJ2-1, with 8 bases aligning to TRBD2. The sample in question was peripheral blood, obtained in the second trimester of pregnancy. The TCR originated in a female donor in good health, enrolled as a control in a pregnancy study. The CDR3 loop is CASGVGTSNEQFF. CDR3 nucleotides: TGTGCCAGCGGGGTCGGGACTAGCAATGAGCAGTTCTTC.